This T cell receptor (beta chain) was retrieved from a study of blood T cell repertoires in COVID-19. The CDR3 has 15 residues. CDR1 SNHLY and CDR2 FYNNEI come from the germline V gene. The V gene lost 3 bases and the J gene lost 4 bases, with 10 bases spanning the gap. Original analysis: Reference gene primer amplification gave estimated nucleated cell counts. Method: immunoSEQ multiplex PCR; TCRdb's copy keeps in-frame clones and lacks some. V, J and clone size are taken as reported in that table, and D and trimming were inferred from the DNA itself. Of fewer than 300,000 clones listed, about nine tenths are singletons.

Sequencing input: PBMCs or T cells enriched from blood (not recorded which). The chain is built from TRBV2 and TRBJ1-6; the D is unclear. This receptor was taken from a woman aged 40 to 55 with acute COVID-19. The CDR3 region is CASSDGPAYNSPLHF. The CDR3 bases are TGTGCCAGCAGTGACGGTCCTGCGTATAATTCACCCCTCCACTTT.